The TCR beta chain described here comes from a study of T cell responses to AZD1222 COVID-19 vaccine. Overall study: Second-dose intervals near 4 or 12 weeks were combined. General study points: Close to half of spike-specific TCRs reportedly recognize unmutated variant regions.

Comments on this clone: Its specificity is not known.

Produced via immunoSEQ multiplex PCR; TCRdb's table is partial and in-frame only. The data contain about 120,000 clones, around nine tenths of them singletons. This CDR3 is built from 16 residues. Germline loops: CDR1 MGHRA, CDR2 YSYEKL. The ends lost 1 base at V and 1 base at J; junction bases unmatched: 6. The receptor was derived from an adult in good health. The chain links TRBV4-1 to TRBJ2-7, with TRBD1 matching over 8 bases. Specimen: peripheral blood, collected on day 0 of AZD1222 vaccination. This chain's CDR3 is CASSQVFDRGSYEQYF. The CDR3 region has the DNA TGCGCCAGCAGCCAAGTCTTCGACAGGGGATCCTACGAGCAGTACTTC.